This TCR beta chain was found in a study of early T cells in non-severe SARS-CoV-2 infection (dated by TCRdb to the early 2020s). Regarding the complete study: Because TCR sequencing was done on bulk RNA from unsorted whole blood, the alpha and beta chains could not be paired. Study-wide conclusions, independent of this receptor: VDJdb matching was skewed toward anti-spike CD8 responses and likely underestimated virus-specific expansions by missing private and CD4 specificities.

The method behind the library was 5' RACE. Sequencing took place on a NextSeq 500. To correct for sequencing error and PCR bias, the TCR library protocol tagged individual cDNA molecules with unique molecular identifiers. Sequencing covered both TCR alpha and beta chains, and within each sample the abundances of alpha and beta sequences were tightly co-correlated. As for how the authors treated the data: Decombinator V4 was used to annotate TCR sequences for V gene, J gene and CDR3. TCRs were defined as expanded if a significant change between any two time points was detected under a Poisson model with p below 0.0001. Abundances of TCRs were expressed as counts per million after normalisation to the total number of TCRs sequenced in each sample. MAIT TCRs were defined by TRAV1-2 paired with TRAJ12, TRAJ20 or TRAJ33, and iNKT TCRs by TRAV10 paired with TRAJ18. VDJdb, accessed 1 November 2021, was searched for CMV, EBV and SARS-CoV-2 annotated TCRs, with TCRs annotated for multiple antigens excluded. The raw public data were reprocessed by TCRdb itself: fastp quality trimming at Q25, MiXCR clonotype calling, in-frame beta chains only. Entries that share a CDR3 protein sequence are merged under the most common genes and DNA. These V and J calls are TCRdb output, not the study's own analysis. In this sample the table shows under 70,000 distinct CDR3 sequences, over 10% of which occur a single time. The top ten constitute around 5% of the sample.

A word on this clonotype: Its antigen is currently not known. No base qualities exist here, and no much larger clone lies one base off it.

The CDR3, from cysteine to phenylalanine, totals 16 residues. Of the read, only the CDR3 DNA is kept; its 48 bases are in frame from base 1. The junction carries 18 bases between V and J, which are trimmed by 4 bases and 3 bases respectively. CDR1 and CDR2 are drawn from the germline V gene (reference sequence): SGHNT, YYREEE. The study was a case-control design nested within a healthcare worker cohort in London, UK, with weekly nasopharyngeal swab PCR tests and blood sampling. Healthcare workers were recruited between 23 and 31 March 2020, during the week of the UK lockdown, and were followed weekly for up to about 16 weeks.

This receptor was taken from an adult who was a healthcare worker with PCR-confirmed SARS-CoV-2 infection or an uninfected control (not recorded which). Here the chain combines TRBV5-4 and TRBJ2-3; a tentative D call is TRBD2 (5 bases match). The sample comprised whole blood. The DNA sequence is TGTGCCAGCAGCCCGAAGGGAAAGCGGCTGACAGATACGCAGTATTTT. It specifies CASSPKGKRLTDTQYF.